Included here is one T cell receptor (beta chain) sequence, with context. Within the sample, other DNA sequences also encode this same CDR3. CDR3 length equals 12 residues. Trimming shortened V by 1 base and J by 2 bases, and 3 bases separated the two germline ends. Looked up from germline, CDR1 is MGHRA and CDR2 is YSYEKL. Several immunoSEQ plates received, in even portions, the genomic DNA of each subset. Assay: immunoSEQ multiplex PCR; the TCRdb copy retains only in-frame clones and omits some. The data hold roughly 2,500,000 clones, with approximately 94% observed a single time. This sample was included in a study of shared clonotypes between healthy human individuals. Donation came from healthy HIV-negative adults that had no recent acute infections or vaccinations.

This TCR came from a man aged 18 to 35 in good health. Some clones in this sample may be carry-over from other donors' samples. The rearrangement joins TRBV4-1 to TRBJ2-7; D gene uncertain. The sample was naive CD4+ T cells from PBMCs. Specified subset: CD45RA+ positively selected. This chain's CDR3 is CASSQGPYEQYF. In nucleotides, the CDR3 is TGCGCCAGCAGCCAAGGGCCCTACGAGCAGTACTTC.